This is a list of T cell receptor beta chains from one sample in a study of blood T cell repertoires in COVID-19. Here immunoSEQ multiplex PCR was the method, and the copy in TCRdb shows in-frame clones only, minus some. The sample includes 150,000 to 200,000 clones, about nine tenths of them seen just once. The material sequenced was peripheral blood. The source is a man aged 18 to 29 who had recovered from COVID-19. CDR3s include the opening cysteine and the closing phenylalanine or tryptophan. Clone size is not always given. Where it is, it says once, few, many or a class for expanded clones.

TRBV6-6	TRBJ1-5	few	CASSYNGQVGNQPQHF
TRBV7-7	TRBJ2-7	few	CASRRPRTNSYEQYF
TRBV27	TRBJ2-1	.	CASSLSIDYNEQFF
TRBV5-4	TRBJ2-7	few	CASSLDRSYEQYF
TRBV10-3	TRBJ1-1	.	CASLGQENTEAFF
TRBV19	TRBJ2-3	.	CASRRESGRGDTQYF
TRBV7-2	TRBJ2-5	.	CASSLITGGQETQYF
TRBV5-1	TRBJ2-4	.	CASSPAWGQLAKNIQYF
TRBV5-5	TRBJ2-5	.	CASSLDRGGETQYF
TRBV6-5	TRBJ2-1	.	CASSYGLAGGNEQFF
TRBV5-1	TRBJ2-5	.	CASRAGGKVRETQYF
TRBV6-2/TRBV6-3	TRBJ2-1	.	CASSYPALGVSGRREQFF
TRBV5-1	TRBJ2-7	.	CASSPSGASSYEQYF
TRBV27	TRBJ2-7	.	CASSLTTGAYEQYF
TRBV10-3	TRBJ1-2	.	CAIRRGTTNYGYTF
TRBV4-1	TRBJ1-6	.	CASSPRDSGSPLHF
TRBV7-8	TRBJ1-2	.	CASSLDTLGYTF
TRBV7-9	TRBJ2-2	.	CASSWGQQAVGELFF
TRBV28	TRBJ2-3	.	CASSLRGTDTQYF
TRBV4-1	TRBJ1-2	.	CASSRGHDYGYTF
TRBV6-2/TRBV6-3	TRBJ2-3	.	CASSYSSGGPKNTDTQYF
TRBV6-2/TRBV6-3	TRBJ2-7	.	CASSYVGGRTYEQYF
TRBV27	TRBJ2-3	.	CASSSEGRSTDTQYF